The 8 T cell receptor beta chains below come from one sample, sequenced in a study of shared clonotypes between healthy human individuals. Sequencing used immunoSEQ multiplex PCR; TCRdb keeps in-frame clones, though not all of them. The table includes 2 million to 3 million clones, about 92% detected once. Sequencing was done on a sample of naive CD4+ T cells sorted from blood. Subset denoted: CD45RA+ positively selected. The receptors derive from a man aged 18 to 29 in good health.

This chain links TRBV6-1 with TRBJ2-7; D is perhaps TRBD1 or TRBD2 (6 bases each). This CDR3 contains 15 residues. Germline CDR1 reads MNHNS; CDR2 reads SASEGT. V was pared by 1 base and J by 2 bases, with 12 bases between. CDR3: CASSEVGRGAYEQYF. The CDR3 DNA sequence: TGTGCCAGCAGTGAAGTTGGTAGGGGGGCCTACGAGCAGTACTTC.

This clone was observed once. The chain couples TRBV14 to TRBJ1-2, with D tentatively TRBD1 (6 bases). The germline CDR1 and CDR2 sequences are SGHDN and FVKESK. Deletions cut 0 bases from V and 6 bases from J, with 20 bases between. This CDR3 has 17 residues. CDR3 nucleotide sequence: TGTGCCAGCAGCCAAGATTTGGGGGGGCGCCCCCACCATGGCTACACCTTC. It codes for CASSQDLGGRPHHGYTF.

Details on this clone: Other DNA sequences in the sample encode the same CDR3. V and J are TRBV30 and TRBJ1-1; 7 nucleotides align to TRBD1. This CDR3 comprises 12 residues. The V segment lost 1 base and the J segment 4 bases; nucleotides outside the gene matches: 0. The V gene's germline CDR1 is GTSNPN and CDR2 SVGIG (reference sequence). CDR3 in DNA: TGTGCCTGGAGTGACAGGGGCACTGAAGCTTTCTTT. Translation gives CAWSDRGTEAFF.

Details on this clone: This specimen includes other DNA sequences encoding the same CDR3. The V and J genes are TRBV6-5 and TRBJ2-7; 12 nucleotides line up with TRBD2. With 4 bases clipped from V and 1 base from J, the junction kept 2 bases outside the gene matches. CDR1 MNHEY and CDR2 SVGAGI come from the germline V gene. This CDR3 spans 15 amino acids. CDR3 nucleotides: TGTGCCAGCAGTTTGGGACTAGCGGGTTCCTACGAGCAGTACTTC. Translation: CASSLGLAGSYEQYF.

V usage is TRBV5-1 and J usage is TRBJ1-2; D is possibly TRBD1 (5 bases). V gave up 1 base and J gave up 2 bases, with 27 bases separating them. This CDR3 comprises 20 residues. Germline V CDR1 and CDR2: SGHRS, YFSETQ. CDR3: CASSLLKGSEGTLSNYGYTF. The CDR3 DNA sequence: TGCGCCAGCAGCTTGCTAAAGGGGTCGGAGGGGACTTTATCGAACTATGGCTACACCTTC. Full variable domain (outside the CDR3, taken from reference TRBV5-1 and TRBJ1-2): KAGVTQTPRYLIKTRGQQVTLSCSPISGHRSVSWYQQTPGQGLQFLFEYFSETQRNKGNFPGRFSGRQFSNSRSEMNVSTLELGDSALYLCASSLLKGSEGTLSNYGYTFGSGTRLTVV.

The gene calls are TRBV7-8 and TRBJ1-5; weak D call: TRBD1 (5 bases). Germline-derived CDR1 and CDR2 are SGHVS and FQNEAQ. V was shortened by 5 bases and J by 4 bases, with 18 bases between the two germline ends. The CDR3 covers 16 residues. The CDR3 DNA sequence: TGTGCCAGCAGCCCGGTGGAACAGGCGACAAATCAGCCCCAGCATTTT. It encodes CASSPVEQATNQPQHF. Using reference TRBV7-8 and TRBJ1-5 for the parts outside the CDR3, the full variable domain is GAGVSQSPRYKVAKRGQDVALRCDPISGHVSLFWYQQALGQGPEFLTYFQNEAQLDKSGLPSDRFFAERPEGSVSTLKIQRTQQEDSAVYLCASSPVEQATNQPQHFGDGTRLSIL.

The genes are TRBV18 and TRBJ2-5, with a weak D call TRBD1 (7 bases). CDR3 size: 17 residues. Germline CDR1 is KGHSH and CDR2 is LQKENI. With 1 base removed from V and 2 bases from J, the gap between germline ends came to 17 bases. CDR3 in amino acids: CASSPRQAGGKQETQYF. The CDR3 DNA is TGTGCCAGCTCACCACGGCAGGCAGGGGGGAAGCAAGAGACCCAGTACTTC.

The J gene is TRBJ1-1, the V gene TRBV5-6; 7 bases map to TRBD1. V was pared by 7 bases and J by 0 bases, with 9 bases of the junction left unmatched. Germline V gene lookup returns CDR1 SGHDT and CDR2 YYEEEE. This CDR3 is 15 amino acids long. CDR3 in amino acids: CASAYQGTVNTEAFF. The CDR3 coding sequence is TGTGCCAGCGCCTACCAAGGGACAGTGAACACTGAAGCTTTCTTT.